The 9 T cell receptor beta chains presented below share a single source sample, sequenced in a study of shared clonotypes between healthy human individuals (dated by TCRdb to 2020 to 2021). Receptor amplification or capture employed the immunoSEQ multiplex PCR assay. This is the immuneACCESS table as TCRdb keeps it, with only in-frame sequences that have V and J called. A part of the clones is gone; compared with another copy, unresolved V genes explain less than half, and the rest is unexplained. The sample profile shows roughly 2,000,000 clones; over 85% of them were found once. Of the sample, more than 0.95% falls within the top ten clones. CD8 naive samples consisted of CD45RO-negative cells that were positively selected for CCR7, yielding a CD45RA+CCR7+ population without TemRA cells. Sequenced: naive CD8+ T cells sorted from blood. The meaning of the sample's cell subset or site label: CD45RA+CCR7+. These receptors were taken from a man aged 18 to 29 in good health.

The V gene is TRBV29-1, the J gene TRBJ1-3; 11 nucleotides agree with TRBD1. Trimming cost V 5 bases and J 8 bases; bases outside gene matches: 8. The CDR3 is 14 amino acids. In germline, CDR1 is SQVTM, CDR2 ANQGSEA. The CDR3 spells CSVSSPGQGDTIYF. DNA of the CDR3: TGCAGCGTTTCCTCACCGGGACAGGGGGACACCATATATTTT.

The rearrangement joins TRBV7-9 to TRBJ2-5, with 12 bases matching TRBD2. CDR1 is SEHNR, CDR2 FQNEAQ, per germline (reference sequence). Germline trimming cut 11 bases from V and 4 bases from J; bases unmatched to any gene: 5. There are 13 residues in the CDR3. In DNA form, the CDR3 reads TGTGCCTCTACGGGACTAGCGGGAGAGACCCAGTACTTC. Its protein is CASTGLAGETQYF.

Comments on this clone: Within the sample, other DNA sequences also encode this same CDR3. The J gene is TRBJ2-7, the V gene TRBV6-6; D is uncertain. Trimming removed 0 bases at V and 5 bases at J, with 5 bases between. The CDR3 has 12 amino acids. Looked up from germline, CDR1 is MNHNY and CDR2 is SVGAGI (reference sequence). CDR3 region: CASSYSSDEQYF. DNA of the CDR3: TGTGCCAGCAGTTACTCGTCCGACGAGCAGTACTTC.

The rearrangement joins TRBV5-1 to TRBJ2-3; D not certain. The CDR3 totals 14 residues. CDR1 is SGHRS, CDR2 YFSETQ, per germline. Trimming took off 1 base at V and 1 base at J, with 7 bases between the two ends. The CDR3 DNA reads TGCGCCAGCAGCTTGTCTCAGGGCACAGATACGCAGTATTTT. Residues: CASSLSQGTDTQYF.

The CDR3 region has the DNA TGCGCCAGCAGCCAAGATAGTAGCTCTGGAAACACCATATATTTT. This encodes CASSQDSSSGNTIYF. The chain joins TRBV4-3 to TRBJ1-3; D is unresolved. Trimming took off 0 bases at V and 0 bases at J, with 6 bases between the two ends. Germline V gene lookup returns CDR1 LGHNA and CDR2 YSLEER. CDR3 length: 15 residues.

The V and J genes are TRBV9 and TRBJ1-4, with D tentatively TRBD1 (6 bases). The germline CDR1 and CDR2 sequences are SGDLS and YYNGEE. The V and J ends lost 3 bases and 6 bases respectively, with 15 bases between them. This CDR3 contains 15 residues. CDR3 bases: TGTGCCAGCAGCGACAGGGAAGGTGGGGATGAAAAACTGTTTTTT. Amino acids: CASSDREGGDEKLFF.

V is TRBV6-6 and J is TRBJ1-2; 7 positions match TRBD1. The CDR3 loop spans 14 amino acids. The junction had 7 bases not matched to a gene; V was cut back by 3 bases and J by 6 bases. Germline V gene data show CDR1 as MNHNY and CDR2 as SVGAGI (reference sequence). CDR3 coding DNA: TGTGCCAGCAGTTATATGCAGGGGGGAGATGGCTACACCTTC. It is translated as CASSYMQGGDGYTF.

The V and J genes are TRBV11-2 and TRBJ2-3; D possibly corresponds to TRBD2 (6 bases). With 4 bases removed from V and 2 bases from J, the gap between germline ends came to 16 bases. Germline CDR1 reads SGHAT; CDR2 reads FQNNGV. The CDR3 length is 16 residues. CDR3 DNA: TGTGCCAGCAGCTCCCGACGGGACTTTAACACAGATACGCAGTATTTT. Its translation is CASSSRRDFNTDTQYF.

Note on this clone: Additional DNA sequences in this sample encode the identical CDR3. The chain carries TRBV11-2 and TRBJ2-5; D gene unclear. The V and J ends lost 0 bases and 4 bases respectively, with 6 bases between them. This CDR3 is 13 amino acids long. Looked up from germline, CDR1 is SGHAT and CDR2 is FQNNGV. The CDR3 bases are TGTGCCAGCAGCTTAGAAGGCGGAGAGACCCAGTACTTC. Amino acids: CASSLEGGETQYF.